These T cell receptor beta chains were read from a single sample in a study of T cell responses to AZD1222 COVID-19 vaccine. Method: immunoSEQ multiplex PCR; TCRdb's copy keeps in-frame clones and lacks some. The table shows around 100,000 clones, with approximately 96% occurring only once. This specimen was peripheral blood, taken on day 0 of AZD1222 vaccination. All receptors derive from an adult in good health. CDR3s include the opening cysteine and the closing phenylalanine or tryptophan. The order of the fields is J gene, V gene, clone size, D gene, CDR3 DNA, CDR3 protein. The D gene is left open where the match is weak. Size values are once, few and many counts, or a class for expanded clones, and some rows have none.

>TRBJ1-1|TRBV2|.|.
TGTGCCAGCAGTGAACTCAGGGACGTTGAAGCTTTCTTT
CASSELRDVEAFF
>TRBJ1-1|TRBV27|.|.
TGTGCCAGCGAACAACGATCCGGGACGGGGAACACTGAAGCTTTCTTT
CASEQRSGTGNTEAFF
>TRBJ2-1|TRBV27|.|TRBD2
TGTGCCAGCAGTTTTGGGGGGGCCTACAATGAGCAGTTCTTC
CASSFGGAYNEQFF
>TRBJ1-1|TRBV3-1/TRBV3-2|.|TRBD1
TGTGCCAGCAGCCAAAGGGACAGCATGAACACTGAAGCTTTCTTT
CASSQRDSMNTEAFF
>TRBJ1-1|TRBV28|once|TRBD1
TGTGCCACCCTTCGTCAGGGGGCGAGGACTGAAGCTTTCTTT
CATLRQGARTEAFF
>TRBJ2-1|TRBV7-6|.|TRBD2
TGTGCCAGCAGCTTAGACCAGCGGGAGGGAAATGAGCAGTTCTTC
CASSLDQREGNEQFF
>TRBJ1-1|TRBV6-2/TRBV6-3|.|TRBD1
TGTGCCAGCAGTTACGGGAGACAGGGGGCCCTGAACACTGAAGCTTTCTTT
CASSYGRQGALNTEAFF
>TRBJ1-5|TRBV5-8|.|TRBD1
TGTGCCAGCAGTCGGACAGGAAATAGCAATCAGCCCCAGCATTTT
CASSRTGNSNQPQHF
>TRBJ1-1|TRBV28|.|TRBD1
TGTGCCAGCAGTGTGTCCAGGGGGCGCGGGGAAGCTTTCTTT
CASSVSRGRGEAFF
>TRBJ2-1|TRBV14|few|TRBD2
TGTGCCAGCAGCCAAGATAAAGGACTAGCTAGAAATGGTGAGCAGTTCTTC
CASSQDKGLARNGEQFF
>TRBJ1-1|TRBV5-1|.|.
TGCGCCAGCAGCTTGGGTAACGTGAACACTGAAGCTTTCTTT
CASSLGNVNTEAFF
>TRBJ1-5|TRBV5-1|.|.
TGCGCCAGCAGCTTGCCCTCGGGGAAAAATAGCAATCAGCCCCAGCATTTT
CASSLPSGKNSNQPQHF
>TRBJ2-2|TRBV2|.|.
TGTGCCAGCAGGGAACAGGGGCGGGGCGGGGAGCTGTTTTTT
CASREQGRGGELFF
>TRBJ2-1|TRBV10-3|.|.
TGTGCCATCAGTGAGGGCTACAATGAGCAGTTCTTC
CAISEGYNEQFF
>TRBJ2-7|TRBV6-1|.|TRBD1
TGTGCCAGCAGTGATGAACAGGGGGCCTCCTACGAGCAGTACTTC
CASSDEQGASYEQYF
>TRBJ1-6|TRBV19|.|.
TGTGCCAGTAGTCACCCTGGGGACCCCGAGGATCCACCCCTCCACTTT
CASSHPGDPEDPPLHF
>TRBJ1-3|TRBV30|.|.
TGTGCCTGGAGTGTTGGGGGAAACACCATATATTTT
CAWSVGGNTIYF
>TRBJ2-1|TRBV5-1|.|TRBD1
TGCGCCAGCAGCCCACCGGGACAGTTGGACAATGAGCAGTTCTTC
CASSPPGQLDNEQFF
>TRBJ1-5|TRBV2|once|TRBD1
TGTGCCAGCGGAGGACAGGGCGCGGATCAGCCCCAGCATTTT
CASGGQGADQPQHF
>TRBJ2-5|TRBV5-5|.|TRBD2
TGTGCCAGCAGCTCGGGACTATTTGGGCCAGAGACCCAGTACTTC
CASSSGLFGPETQYF
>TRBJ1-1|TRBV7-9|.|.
TGTGCCAGCAGCTTAGACGGCACCCCGAACACTGAAGCTTTCTTT
CASSLDGTPNTEAFF
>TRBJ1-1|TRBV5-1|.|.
TGCGCCAGCAGCTATTCACAGGGAAAGAGTGAAGCTTTCTTT
CASSYSQGKSEAFF
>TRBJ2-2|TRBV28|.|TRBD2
TGTGCCAGCAGTTCCTCTCTAGCGGGAGATTTCGGGGAGCTGTTTTTT
CASSSSLAGDFGELFF
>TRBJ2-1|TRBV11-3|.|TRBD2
TGTGCCAGCAGCTTAGTGACTAGCGGGAGCAATGAGCAGTTCTTC
CASSLVTSGSNEQFF
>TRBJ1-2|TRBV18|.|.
TGTGCCAGCTCACCAATGGCGGGGGGTAGCTATGGCTACACCTTC
CASSPMAGGSYGYTF
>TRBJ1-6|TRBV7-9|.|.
TGTGCCAGCAGCTTGAGGCCTCCGACTCCCAATGGTTCACCCCTCCACTTT
CASSLRPPTPNGSPLHF
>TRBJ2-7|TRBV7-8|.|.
TGTGCCAGCAGCTTAGTGTCCGGGACGGAGCCCTACGAGCAGTACTTC
CASSLVSGTEPYEQYF
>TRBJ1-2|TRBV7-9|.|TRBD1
TGTGCCAGCAGCTTAAATGGTGGTACAGGGGGCGGCTATGGCTACACCTTC
CASSLNGGTGGGYGYTF